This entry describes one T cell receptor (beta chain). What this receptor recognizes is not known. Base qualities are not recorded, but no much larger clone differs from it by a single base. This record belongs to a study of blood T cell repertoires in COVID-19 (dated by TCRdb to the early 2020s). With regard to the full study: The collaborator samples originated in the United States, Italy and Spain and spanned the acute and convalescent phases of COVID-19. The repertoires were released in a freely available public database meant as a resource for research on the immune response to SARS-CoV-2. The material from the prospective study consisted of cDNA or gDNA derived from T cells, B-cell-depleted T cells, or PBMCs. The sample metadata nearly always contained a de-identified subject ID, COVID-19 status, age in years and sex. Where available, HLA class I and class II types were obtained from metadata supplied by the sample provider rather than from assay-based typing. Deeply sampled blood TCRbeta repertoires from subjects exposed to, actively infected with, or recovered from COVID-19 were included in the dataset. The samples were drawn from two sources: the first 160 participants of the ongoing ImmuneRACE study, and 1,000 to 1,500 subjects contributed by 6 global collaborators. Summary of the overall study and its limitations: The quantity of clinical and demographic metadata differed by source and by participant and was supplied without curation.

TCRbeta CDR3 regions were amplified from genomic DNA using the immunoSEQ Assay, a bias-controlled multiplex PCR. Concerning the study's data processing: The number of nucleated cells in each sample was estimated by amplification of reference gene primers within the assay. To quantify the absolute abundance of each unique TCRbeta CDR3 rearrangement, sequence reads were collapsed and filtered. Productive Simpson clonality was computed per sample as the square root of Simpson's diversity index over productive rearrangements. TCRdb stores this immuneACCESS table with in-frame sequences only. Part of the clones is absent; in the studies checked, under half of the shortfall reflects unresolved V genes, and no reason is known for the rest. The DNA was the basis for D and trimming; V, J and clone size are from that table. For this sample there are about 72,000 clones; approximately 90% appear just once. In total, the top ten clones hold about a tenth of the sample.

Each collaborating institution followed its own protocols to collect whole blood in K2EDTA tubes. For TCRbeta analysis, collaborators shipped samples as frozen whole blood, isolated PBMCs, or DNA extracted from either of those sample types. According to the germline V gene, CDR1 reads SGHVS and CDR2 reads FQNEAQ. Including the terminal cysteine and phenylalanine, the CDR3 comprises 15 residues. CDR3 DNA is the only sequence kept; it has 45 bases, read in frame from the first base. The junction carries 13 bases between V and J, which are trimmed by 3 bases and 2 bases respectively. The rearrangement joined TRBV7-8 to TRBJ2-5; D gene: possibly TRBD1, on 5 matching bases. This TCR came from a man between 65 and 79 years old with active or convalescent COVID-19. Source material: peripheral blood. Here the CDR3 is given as CASSLGRVRQETQYF. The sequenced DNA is TGTGCCAGCAGCTTGGGCAGGGTGAGGCAAGAGACCCAGTACTTC.